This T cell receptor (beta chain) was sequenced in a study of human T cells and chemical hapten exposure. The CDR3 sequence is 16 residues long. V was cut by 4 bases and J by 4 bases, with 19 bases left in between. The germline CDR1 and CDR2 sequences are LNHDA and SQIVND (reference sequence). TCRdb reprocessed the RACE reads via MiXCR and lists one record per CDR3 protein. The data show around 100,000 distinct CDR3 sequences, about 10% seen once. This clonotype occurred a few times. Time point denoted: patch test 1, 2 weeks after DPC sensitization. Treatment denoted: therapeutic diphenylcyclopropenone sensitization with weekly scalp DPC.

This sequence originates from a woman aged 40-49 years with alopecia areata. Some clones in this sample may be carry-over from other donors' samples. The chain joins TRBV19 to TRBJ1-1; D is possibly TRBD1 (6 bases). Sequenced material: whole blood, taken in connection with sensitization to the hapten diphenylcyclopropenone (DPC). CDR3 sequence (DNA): TGTGCCAGTAGTAATGGTCGAGGGGGAGGGACCACTGAAGCTTTCTTT. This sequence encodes CASSNGRGGGTTEAFF.